The sequence of this TCR beta chain was determined in a study of blood T cells in healthy people across ages (dated by TCRdb to between 2014 and 2016). Looking at the study overall: In model experiments, template switching captured about one uniquely barcoded TCR beta cDNA molecule for every two T cells. Two additional independent replicas of 1 million unique cDNA reads from the same blood draw were analyzed for two donors (one aged 18 to 30 and one aged 80 or older). To track age-related changes in TCR beta repertoire diversity, the study relied on deep sequencing normalized with unique cDNA molecular identifiers. To avoid experimental bias, donors of different ages were spread randomly across the sequencing lanes. Donors were grouped into four age groups: young (average roughly 15 years), middle-aged (39), aged (about 59) and long-lived (about 89).

Overall study results and their limits: The CMV infection status of donors was not known, potentially confounding age-related changes in expanded clonotypes. A strong correlation was found between observed TCR beta diversity and the percentage of naive T cells measured by flow cytometry. Estimates of total diversity based on one million sequenced T cells were considered lower bounds and underestimates. Observed TCR beta diversity per million T cells fell roughly linearly with age, and a significant reduction was already apparent by age about 36. Because profiling used bulk unsorted PBMCs, naive and antigen-experienced compartments could not be compared conclusively. Compared with the aged group, the long-lived group had more naive CD4+ T cells, fewer expanded clones and increased TCR diversity, a pattern suggesting age selection.

A word on this clonotype: Its antigen is currently not known. Base qualities were left out, and no much larger clone turns up one base away.

Donors were a few dozen systemically healthy Caucasian individuals from Russia aged roughly 6 to 100 years. Each donor gave 8 to 10 milliliters of peripheral blood, collected into EDTA-treated Vacutainer tubes. Ficoll-Paque density-gradient centrifugation was used to isolate PBMCs, with at least 6.5 million per sample. Trizol reagent was used to extract total RNA from the PBMCs, yielding at least 5 micrograms per sample. The percentages of naive CD45RAhigh/CD27high T cells were determined by flow cytometry on a PBMC aliquot from every donor. The receptor library was made with 5' RACE. TCRdb shows the sequencer as Illumina HiSeq 2500. The second PCR ran for about 7 to 11 cycles and used a J-beta primer mix along with a sample-barcoded 5' primer. A template-switch 5' adaptor carrying 12 random nucleotides introduced a unique molecular identifier onto each TCR beta cDNA molecule. Each sample yielded at least 2.5 million CDR3-containing paired-end reads. First-strand cDNA was synthesized from all RNA with the Mint cDNA synthesis kit, primed by a TRBC-specific oligonucleotide. All cDNA was treated with uracil-DNA glycosylase and then went through a first 18-cycle PCR with the universal primers M1SS and BC2_uni_R. In the paper's pipeline: For normalization, 1 million high-quality reads were randomly selected from each sample, with every read carrying a distinct molecular identifier. Instead of being binned into consensus sequences, reads that shared molecular identifiers were thrown out. MiTCR, set to a Q25 quality threshold and the strictest error-elimination algorithm, was used for CDR3 identification, clonotype clustering and error correction. Lower-bound total TCR beta diversity was estimated with a nonparametric unseen species model using Euler transformation. The public reads were quality trimmed at Q25 with fastp and then assembled into clones with MiXCR by TCRdb, keeping productive beta chains. All rows with the same CDR3 protein become a single entry with the most common DNA and genes. The V and J calls shown here were made by TCRdb, not taken from the authors' results. The sample records 800,000 or so distinct CDR3 sequences, around two thirds of which are singletons. The top ten hold 25% to 30% of the sample.

Including cysteine and phenylalanine, the CDR3 has 11 amino acids. The read is trimmed to its CDR3 DNA, 33 bases read in frame from base 1. V lost 6 bases and J lost 4 bases; the stretch between them is 10 bases long. CDR1 and CDR2 are drawn from the germline V gene (reference sequence): DFQATT, SNEGSKA. Sequenced: blood. The sequence was obtained from a man younger than 45 in good health. The chain links TRBV20-1 with TRBJ2-7; too little of a D gene remains to name it. The sequenced DNA: TGCAGTGCCAAGGGTGCGTACGAGCAGTACTTC. It specifies CSAKGAYEQYF.